A selection of T cell receptor beta chains follows, all from one sample in a study of naive and memory T cell subsets. TCRdb reprocessed the 5' RACE reads via MiXCR and lists one record per CDR3 protein. This sample has over 45,000 distinct CDR3 sequences, with approximately 4.5% found just once. Receptor source: a female donor in good health. Both conserved end residues are part of each CDR3. Each record gives: J gene, clone size, V gene, D gene, CDR3 DNA, CDR3 protein. A D gene is named only where the DNA matches it firmly. A clone size is listed for some rows: how often the clone was seen (once, few, many), or a class if it is expanded.

j_call: TRBJ2-5; clone_size: many; v_call: TRBV7-2; d_call: -; cdr3_nt: TGTGCCAGCAGCTTATCGGAAACCCAGTACTTC; cdr3_aa: CASSLSETQYF
j_call: TRBJ1-2; clone_size: many; v_call: TRBV29-1; d_call: -; cdr3_nt: TGCAGCGTGGGTGGTGGCTACACCTTC; cdr3_aa: CSVGGGYTF
j_call: TRBJ2-3; clone_size: many; v_call: TRBV7-8; d_call: TRBD1; cdr3_nt: TGTGCCAGCAGCTTATGGACAGGACATCGCACAGATACGCAGTATTTT; cdr3_aa: CASSLWTGHRTDTQYF
j_call: TRBJ1-1; clone_size: many; v_call: TRBV29-1; d_call: -; cdr3_nt: TGCAGCGTTGACGGGACCTACAGGGAAGCTTTCTTT; cdr3_aa: CSVDGTYREAFF
j_call: TRBJ2-1; clone_size: many; v_call: TRBV29-1; d_call: -; cdr3_nt: TGCAGCGTTGAACGTTACAATGAGCAGTTCTTC; cdr3_aa: CSVERYNEQFF
j_call: TRBJ2-3; clone_size: -; v_call: TRBV29-1; d_call: TRBD2; cdr3_nt: TGCAGCGTCTTTAGCGGGAGAGGTGCAGATACGCAGTATTTT; cdr3_aa: CSVFSGRGADTQYF
j_call: TRBJ1-6; clone_size: many; v_call: TRBV6-1; d_call: -; cdr3_nt: TGTGCCAGCAGTGAGAACAGAGTGGTTAATTCACCCCTCCACTTT; cdr3_aa: CASSENRVVNSPLHF
j_call: TRBJ1-2; clone_size: few; v_call: TRBV29-1; d_call: TRBD1; cdr3_nt: TGCAGCGCCCTGGGACAGAACTATGGCTACACCTTC; cdr3_aa: CSALGQNYGYTF
j_call: TRBJ2-1; clone_size: many; v_call: TRBV27; d_call: TRBD2; cdr3_nt: TGTGCCAGCAGTTTATCGCGTAGCGGGGTATCCTACAATGAGCAGTTCTTC; cdr3_aa: CASSLSRSGVSYNEQFF
j_call: TRBJ2-1; clone_size: many; v_call: TRBV12-3/TRBV12-4; d_call: -; cdr3_nt: TGTGCCAGCAGCCGAGCCACAGGGCGTGAGCAGTTCTTC; cdr3_aa: CASSRATGREQFF
j_call: TRBJ2-5; clone_size: many; v_call: TRBV12-3/TRBV12-4; d_call: -; cdr3_nt: TGTGCCAGCACCTTGTCCCCGCCGCTGGGGGAAGAAGAGACCCAGTACTTC; cdr3_aa: CASTLSPPLGEEETQYF
j_call: TRBJ2-7; clone_size: many; v_call: TRBV6-5; d_call: TRBD2; cdr3_nt: TGTGCCAGCAGTTCGGCGGGAGGTTTCCACGAGCAGTACTTC; cdr3_aa: CASSSAGGFHEQYF
j_call: TRBJ2-3; clone_size: many; v_call: TRBV20-1; d_call: -; cdr3_nt: TGCAGTGCTAGGCAGGGGCCAGTAAATACGCAGTATTTT; cdr3_aa: CSARQGPVNTQYF
j_call: TRBJ2-1; clone_size: -; v_call: TRBV6-2/TRBV6-3; d_call: -; cdr3_nt: TGTGCCAGCAAAAGGAAGAGCTCCTACAATGAGCAGTTCTTC; cdr3_aa: CASKRKSSYNEQFF
j_call: TRBJ2-2; clone_size: few; v_call: TRBV11-3; d_call: -; cdr3_nt: TGTGCCAGCAGCTTACGATACACCGGGGAGCTGTTTTTT; cdr3_aa: CASSLRYTGELFF
j_call: TRBJ2-6; clone_size: many; v_call: TRBV6-5; d_call: -; cdr3_nt: TGTGCCAGCAGACGGGGCTCTGGGGCCAACGTCCTGACTTTC; cdr3_aa: CASRRGSGANVLTF
j_call: TRBJ1-1; clone_size: many; v_call: TRBV28; d_call: -; cdr3_nt: TGTGCCAGCAGCCCCGGGACACAGAACACTGAAGCTTTCTTT; cdr3_aa: CASSPGTQNTEAFF
j_call: TRBJ2-2; clone_size: many; v_call: TRBV20-1; d_call: -; cdr3_nt: TGCAGTGCTAGTTACCCGGGCAGGACCGGGGAGCTGTTTTTT; cdr3_aa: CSASYPGRTGELFF
j_call: TRBJ2-3; clone_size: many; v_call: TRBV7-3; d_call: TRBD2; cdr3_nt: TGTGCCAGCAGCCCCCTTCCGCTAGCGGGGGGGAGCACAGATACGCAGTATTTT; cdr3_aa: CASSPLPLAGGSTDTQYF
j_call: TRBJ2-3; clone_size: many; v_call: TRBV13; d_call: TRBD2; cdr3_nt: TGTGCCAGCAGCTCCCCCCCTAGCGGGAGAACAGATACGCAGTATTTT; cdr3_aa: CASSSPPSGRTDTQYF
j_call: TRBJ1-1; clone_size: many; v_call: TRBV3-1; d_call: -; cdr3_nt: TGTGCCAGCAGCCAAGTGCGTGGAACTGAAGCTTTCTTT; cdr3_aa: CASSQVRGTEAFF
j_call: TRBJ2-2; clone_size: many; v_call: TRBV6-5; d_call: -; cdr3_nt: TGTGCCAGCAGTTACGATAGCGGTACCGGGGAGCTGTTTTTT; cdr3_aa: CASSYDSGTGELFF
j_call: TRBJ2-1; clone_size: -; v_call: TRBV6-1; d_call: TRBD2; cdr3_nt: TGTGCCAGCAGTGAATTAGGAGCGGGAGGAGGCAATGAGCAGTTCTTC; cdr3_aa: CASSELGAGGGNEQFF
j_call: TRBJ2-3; clone_size: many; v_call: TRBV6-2/TRBV6-3; d_call: TRBD2; cdr3_nt: TGTGCCAGCAGCCCGATGCTCACGGGACTAGCGACAGATACGCAGTATTTT; cdr3_aa: CASSPMLTGLATDTQYF
j_call: TRBJ2-1; clone_size: many; v_call: TRBV7-2; d_call: TRBD2; cdr3_nt: TGTGCCAGCAGCTTAGCAGCGGGAGGGCCCAATGAGCAGTTCTTC; cdr3_aa: CASSLAAGGPNEQFF
j_call: TRBJ2-1; clone_size: many; v_call: TRBV4-3; d_call: TRBD2; cdr3_nt: TGCGCCAGCAGCCACTCCGGGACTACCCACCCGGCATATGAGCAGTTCTTC; cdr3_aa: CASSHSGTTHPAYEQFF
j_call: TRBJ2-2; clone_size: many; v_call: TRBV29-1; d_call: -; cdr3_nt: TGCAGCGTTGAGAAAACAGGGCCCGGGGAGCTGTTTTTT; cdr3_aa: CSVEKTGPGELFF
j_call: TRBJ2-7; clone_size: -; v_call: TRBV19; d_call: -; cdr3_nt: TGTGCCAGTAGTATCGGTCGGGGCACCTACGAGCAGTACTTC; cdr3_aa: CASSIGRGTYEQYF
j_call: TRBJ1-1; clone_size: many; v_call: TRBV15; d_call: -; cdr3_nt: TGTGCCACCAGCAGAGATCGAGGGCGCGCGTGGCCTGAAGCTTTCTTT; cdr3_aa: CATSRDRGRAWPEAFF
j_call: TRBJ1-1; clone_size: many; v_call: TRBV11-3; d_call: TRBD1; cdr3_nt: TGTGCCAGCAGCTTGGGGACAGGGGCCGCGGCTTTCTTT; cdr3_aa: CASSLGTGAAAFF
j_call: TRBJ2-7; clone_size: many; v_call: TRBV11-1; d_call: -; cdr3_nt: TGTGCCAGCAGCTTGCCAACACTCCGTTCCGAGCAGTACTTC; cdr3_aa: CASSLPTLRSEQYF
j_call: TRBJ2-7; clone_size: -; v_call: TRBV20-1; d_call: -; cdr3_nt: TGCAGTGCTAGATGGTTGTTAGCGGCCCCTTACGAGCAGTACTTC; cdr3_aa: CSARWLLAAPYEQYF
j_call: TRBJ2-6; clone_size: many; v_call: TRBV20-1; d_call: -; cdr3_nt: TGCAGTGCTAGATCCCGACCGGGACCTGGGGCCAACGTCCTGACTTTC; cdr3_aa: CSARSRPGPGANVLTF
j_call: TRBJ1-5; clone_size: few; v_call: TRBV4-1; d_call: -; cdr3_nt: TGCGCCAGCAGCCAAGATCAGGTGGGAGGAAGGCCCCAGCATTTT; cdr3_aa: CASSQDQVGGRPQHF
j_call: TRBJ2-1; clone_size: many; v_call: TRBV20-1; d_call: -; cdr3_nt: TGCAGTGCTAGCGTGCCTAGCCGCGGAGGCAATGAGCAGTTCTTC; cdr3_aa: CSASVPSRGGNEQFF
j_call: TRBJ2-5; clone_size: many; v_call: TRBV11-2; d_call: TRBD1; cdr3_nt: TGTGCCAGCAGCTCCGTACAAACCGGGACAGGGTTTCGAGAGACCCAGTACTTC; cdr3_aa: CASSSVQTGTGFRETQYF
j_call: TRBJ2-5; clone_size: many; v_call: TRBV24-1; d_call: -; cdr3_nt: TGTGCCACCAGTGCAGGGGTACTCAGGGGGACCCAGTACTTC; cdr3_aa: CATSAGVLRGTQYF
j_call: TRBJ2-4; clone_size: few; v_call: TRBV7-2; d_call: -; cdr3_nt: TGTGCCAGCAGCACGTCCGGGACTCGTCTAGCCAAAAACATTCAGTACTTC; cdr3_aa: CASSTSGTRLAKNIQYF
j_call: TRBJ2-5; clone_size: many; v_call: TRBV13; d_call: -; cdr3_nt: TGTGCCAGCAGCCCCCAGGAGCGGGAGACCCAGTACTTC; cdr3_aa: CASSPQERETQYF
j_call: TRBJ1-1; clone_size: many; v_call: TRBV4-2; d_call: -; cdr3_nt: TGTGCCAGCAGCCAAGCGAGGACGAGGGCTGAAGCTTTCTTT; cdr3_aa: CASSQARTRAEAFF
j_call: TRBJ2-3; clone_size: many; v_call: TRBV5-1; d_call: TRBD2; cdr3_nt: TGCGCCAGCAGCTTGAACCCGCGGGAGGGCCGGGCAGATACGCAGTATTTT; cdr3_aa: CASSLNPREGRADTQYF
j_call: TRBJ2-1; clone_size: -; v_call: TRBV10-3; d_call: -; cdr3_nt: TGTGCCATCAGTGAGTCTGAGTTACCCCACTCGGGTGAGCAGTTCTTC; cdr3_aa: CAISESELPHSGEQFF
j_call: TRBJ2-5; clone_size: many; v_call: TRBV29-1; d_call: TRBD2; cdr3_nt: TGCAGCGTTGAAGATCGAGGCGGGGGAAGAGATGTGTACTTC; cdr3_aa: CSVEDRGGGRDVYF
j_call: TRBJ2-6; clone_size: many; v_call: TRBV18; d_call: -; cdr3_nt: TGTGCCAGCTCACCCGTCAGAAACTCTGGGGCCAACGTCCTGACTTTC; cdr3_aa: CASSPVRNSGANVLTF
j_call: TRBJ2-5; clone_size: many; v_call: TRBV5-4; d_call: TRBD2; cdr3_nt: TGTGCCAGCAGCTTGGCGGCTAGCGGGATTCTGGAGACCCAGTACTTC; cdr3_aa: CASSLAASGILETQYF
j_call: TRBJ2-7; clone_size: many; v_call: TRBV27; d_call: -; cdr3_nt: TGTGCCAGCAGTTTATCTGGACGGATATACGAGCAGTACTTC; cdr3_aa: CASSLSGRIYEQYF
j_call: TRBJ2-3; clone_size: many; v_call: TRBV4-3; d_call: -; cdr3_nt: TGCGCCAGCAGCCATCGGACTAGCACAGATACGCAGTATTTT; cdr3_aa: CASSHRTSTDTQYF
j_call: TRBJ1-5; clone_size: few; v_call: TRBV6-5; d_call: -; cdr3_nt: TGTGCCAGCAAACAGGGAGGTGGCAATCAGCCCCAGCATTTT; cdr3_aa: CASKQGGGNQPQHF
j_call: TRBJ1-4; clone_size: many; v_call: TRBV4-3; d_call: -; cdr3_nt: TGCGCCAGCAGCCAAGATCGGCCGGTTTTAGGAGCTAATGAAAAACTGTTTTTT; cdr3_aa: CASSQDRPVLGANEKLFF
j_call: TRBJ1-1; clone_size: many; v_call: TRBV3-1; d_call: -; cdr3_nt: TGTGCCAGCAGCCAATCGGGGACTGAAGCTTTCTTT; cdr3_aa: CASSQSGTEAFF
j_call: TRBJ2-4; clone_size: many; v_call: TRBV6-6; d_call: -; cdr3_nt: TGTGCCAGCGGGTCGGCCAAAAACATTCAGTACTTC; cdr3_aa: CASGSAKNIQYF
j_call: TRBJ2-7; clone_size: many; v_call: TRBV7-9; d_call: -; cdr3_nt: TGTGCCAGCAGCTTTAGATTCCCGTTTTCTGTTGGGGACGAGCAGTACTTC; cdr3_aa: CASSFRFPFSVGDEQYF
j_call: TRBJ2-1; clone_size: many; v_call: TRBV29-1; d_call: TRBD2; cdr3_nt: TGCAGCGGATTAGCGGGAAGAGGGTACAATGAGCAGTTCTTC; cdr3_aa: CSGLAGRGYNEQFF
j_call: TRBJ1-3; clone_size: many; v_call: TRBV7-9; d_call: TRBD1; cdr3_nt: TGTGCCAGCATCGGGGCAGGGGGCTTTGGAAACACCATATATTTT; cdr3_aa: CASIGAGGFGNTIYF